These 30 T cell receptor beta chains were sequenced from one sample in a study of CD8+ T cells in alopecia areata. Extraction and reverse transcription of RNA yielded cDNA as the sequencing template. The data were produced by immunoSEQ multiplex PCR, yet TCRdb's version contains in-frame clones alone and is incomplete. Of around 150,000 clones in the sample, 50% to 65% were seen once. The sample comprised CD4+ T cells sorted from blood. Receptors originate from a human donor in good health.

This clone was picked up many times. CDR3: CASSPQGVDYEQYF. In DNA form, the CDR3 reads TGTGCCAGCTCACCACAGGGGGTGGACTACGAGCAGTACTTC. V gene TRBV18 combines with J gene TRBJ2-7, with a tentative D call TRBD1 (6 bases). V shed 1 base and J shed 3 bases, with 10 bases lying between them. The CDR3 runs to 14 residues. Germline CDR1 is KGHSH and CDR2 is LQKENI.

Comments on this clone: Other DNA sequences within the sample encode an identical CDR3. The V call is TRBV7-2, the J call TRBJ1-1; D is possibly TRBD1 (6 bases). V gave up 3 bases and J gave up 8 bases, with 10 bases separating them. The CDR3 runs 12 residues. Germline-derived CDR1 and CDR2 are SGHTA and FQGNSA. The CDR3 loop reads CASSFSQGEAFF. CDR3 DNA sequence: TGTGCCAGCAGCTTCTCACAGGGAGAAGCTTTCTTT. Drawing the rest from reference TRBV7-2 and TRBJ1-1, the complete variable domain is GAGVSQSPSNKVTEKGKDVELRCDPISGHTALYWYRQSLGQGLEFLIYFQGNSAPDKSGLPSDRFSAERTGGSVSTLTIQRTQQEDSAVYLCASSFSQGEAFFGQGTRLTVV.

The chain joins TRBV6-5 to TRBJ2-7, with D perhaps matching TRBD1 or TRBD2 (5 bases each). V was shortened by 7 bases and J by 3 bases, with 19 bases between the two germline ends. This CDR3 is built from 15 residues. Germline CDR1 MNHEY, CDR2 SVGAGI. The CDR3 DNA reads TGTGCCAGCACCCGAGCGGCAGGGACCAACTACGAGCAGTACTTC. Translating it yields CASTRAAGTNYEQYF.

In the case of this clone: Other DNA sequences of this sample code for an identical CDR3. The genes are TRBV9 and TRBJ2-7; 11 bases match TRBD1. The CDR3 sequence is 13 residues long. The ends lost 5 bases at V and 4 bases at J; junction bases unmatched: 2. Germline V gene data show CDR1 as SGDLS and CDR2 as YYNGEE. The CDR3 DNA is TGTGCCAGCAGTGGACAGGGGGCGTACGAGCAGTACTTC. Residues: CASSGQGAYEQYF.

This clone was counted a few times. The chain carries TRBV2 and TRBJ2-2; TRBD1 matches 7 bases. CDR1 and CDR2 from the germline V gene are SNHLY and FYNNEI. This CDR3 has 14 residues. The ends lost 8 bases at V and 1 base at J; junction bases unmatched: 4. CDR3 nucleotide sequence: TGTGCCAGCCGCCAGGGGGAGAACACCGGGGAGCTGTTTTTT. Protein product: CASRQGENTGELFF.

The chain employs TRBV2 and TRBJ1-1, with 8 bases that match TRBD1. The V segment lost 5 bases and the J segment 1 base; nucleotides outside the gene matches: 3. The CDR3 has 14 residues. Germline CDR1 is SNHLY and CDR2 is FYNNEI. Here the CDR3 reads CASSWDRTNTEAFF. DNA for the CDR3: TGTGCCAGCAGTTGGGACAGGACGAACACTGAAGCTTTCTTT.

This clone occurred a few times. In DNA form, the CDR3 reads TGTGCCAGTAACTCTGCTAACTCAAACATTCAGTACTTC. Amino acids: CASNSANSNIQYF. The chain carries TRBV19 and TRBJ2-4; D not resolved. Germline loops: CDR1 LNHDA, CDR2 SQIVND (reference sequence). The CDR3 is 13 amino acids. V dropped 7 bases and J dropped 6 bases, with 13 bases sitting between them.

The V call is TRBV5-4, the J call TRBJ2-3; D is perhaps TRBD1 or TRBD2 (5 bases each). This CDR3 is built from 15 residues. Germline V CDR1 and CDR2: SGHNT, YYREEE (reference sequence). Trimming removed 4 bases from V and 1 base from J, with 13 bases in between. The CDR3, as DNA: TGTGCCAGCAGCATACGAGTGGGGGGCACAGATACGCAGTATTTT. Translating it yields CASSIRVGGTDTQYF.

The rearrangement joins TRBV4-2 to TRBJ1-2; maybe TRBD1 (5 bases). Trimming removed 4 bases from V and 6 bases from J, with 12 bases in between. In germline, CDR1 is LGHNA, CDR2 YNFKEQ. The CDR3 loop spans 13 amino acids. As DNA, the CDR3 is TGTGCCAGCAGCCCCCGCCGGGGGGATGGCTACACCTTC. It codes for CASSPRRGDGYTF.

This chain joins TRBV5-4 and TRBJ1-2, with TRBD1 as a possible D gene (5 bases). The germline CDR1 and CDR2 sequences are SGHNT and YYREEE (reference sequence). The CDR3 length is 14 residues. V was cut by 0 bases and J by 5 bases, with 11 bases left in between. CDR3 in amino acids: CASSLETVPYGYTF. The CDR3 DNA reads TGTGCCAGCAGCTTGGAGACAGTCCCGTATGGCTACACCTTC.

The rearrangement uses TRBV5-1 and TRBJ2-3; 7 bases are a match to TRBD2. Germline CDR1 SGHRS, CDR2 YFSETQ. The length of the CDR3 is 14 residues. V shed 5 bases, J shed 2 bases, and the junction held 5 bases outside the gene matches. CDR3 DNA: TGCGCCAGCAGAACTAGCGCCCTCACAGATACGCAGTATTTT. This sequence encodes CASRTSALTDTQYF.

CDR3 DNA: TGTGCCAGCAGTCGGACCCGTATTCACTACGAGCAGTACTTC. It specifies CASSRTRIHYEQYF. This chain joins TRBV27 and TRBJ2-7; D is unclear. V was cut by 5 bases and J by 3 bases, with 14 bases left in between. The CDR3 is 14 residues long. The germline CDR1 and CDR2 sequences are MNHEY and SMNVEV (reference sequence).

This clone has only one observation. The rearrangement links TRBV9 to TRBJ2-6; D is tentatively TRBD1 or TRBD2 (5 bases each). The CDR3 contains 16 residues. Looked up from germline, CDR1 is SGDLS and CDR2 is YYNGEE. The V end was cut by 4 bases, the J end by 2 bases, with 13 bases between. The CDR3 region is CASSPFQGAGANVLTF. CDR3 bases: TGTGCCAGCAGCCCCTTCCAGGGAGCTGGGGCCAACGTCCTGACTTTC.

This chain connects TRBV5-6 to TRBJ2-3, with D tentatively TRBD1 or TRBD2 (5 bases each). V shed 3 bases and J shed 3 bases, with 14 bases lying between them. CDR1 is SGHDT and CDR2 is YYEEEE in the germline V gene. This CDR3 contains 15 residues. CDR3 nucleotide sequence: TGTGCCAGCAGCTGGATGGGACCCCGAACAGATACGCAGTATTTT. Translation gives CASSWMGPRTDTQYF.

This rearrangement joins TRBV2 to TRBJ2-5, with 11 bases identical to TRBD2. V gave up 10 bases and J gave up 4 bases; unmatched junction bases: 17. Per the germline V gene, CDR1 is SNHLY and CDR2 is FYNNEI. This CDR3 comprises 17 residues. Here the CDR3 DNA reads TGTGCCACACCCGGGACTAGCGGAGAGGTTTTCGGAGAGACCCAGTACTTC. This codes for CATPGTSGEVFGETQYF.

For the CDR3, the DNA is TGTGCCAGCGGTAGAGGGAACACCGGGGAGCTGTTTTTT. Protein: CASGRGNTGELFF. The chain combines TRBV2 with TRBJ2-2; D is unclear. The CDR3 totals 13 residues. CDR1 is SNHLY, CDR2 FYNNEI, per germline. V dropped 8 bases and J dropped 1 base, with 8 bases sitting between them. The full variable domain, in which reference TRBV2 and TRBJ2-2 provide the parts outside the CDR3, is EPEVTQTPSHQVTQMGQEVILRCVPISNHLYFYWYRQILGQKVEFLVSFYNNEISEKSEIFDDQFSVERPDGSNFTLKIRSTKLEDSAMYFCASGRGNTGELFFGEGSRLTVL.

This clone came up a few times. The chain couples TRBV11-2 to TRBJ1-2; D unclear. V lost 5 bases and J 6 bases, leaving 13 bases between the germline ends. The CDR3 contains 13 residues. CDR1 is SGHAT, CDR2 FQNNGV, per germline. CDR3 protein: CASSPLAQDGYTF. In nucleotides, the CDR3 is TGTGCCAGCAGCCCCCTGGCGCAAGATGGCTACACCTTC.

The chain couples TRBV7-2 to TRBJ2-7; D possibly corresponds to TRBD2 (6 bases). Trimming left V 3 bases short and J 3 bases short, with 12 bases between. This CDR3 is built from 14 residues. Germline V gene data show CDR1 as SGHTA and CDR2 as FQGNSA. CDR3 sequence: CASSLGGLNYEQYF. As DNA, the CDR3 is TGTGCCAGCAGCTTGGGGGGTTTGAACTACGAGCAGTACTTC.

The rearrangement uses TRBV25-1 and TRBJ2-6, with D possibly matching TRBD1 (6 bases). The CDR3 runs 15 residues. CDR1 is MGHDK and CDR2 is SYGVNS in the germline V gene. V lost 1 base and J lost 2, with 6 bases in between. The CDR3 DNA is TGTGCCAGCAGTGAATCAGGGGCTGGGGCCAACGTCCTGACTTTC. This translates into CASSESGAGANVLTF.

V usage is TRBV6-5 and J usage is TRBJ2-7; D call uncertain. Germline V gene sequence: CDR1 MNHEY, CDR2 SVGAGI. V lost 6 bases, J lost 6 bases, and 12 bases lay in between. This CDR3 region has 12 residues. CDR3 region: CASRSGVGEQYF. CDR3 DNA: TGTGCCAGCAGGTCTGGGGTCGGCGAGCAGTACTTC.

The chain uses TRBV10-3 and TRBJ1-2; D not certain. V shed 3 bases and J shed 5 bases, with 10 bases lying between them. The CDR3 totals 13 residues. In germline, CDR1 is ENHRY, CDR2 SYGVKD. The CDR3 DNA follows: TGTGCCATCAGTGACTATGGGAGGTATGGCTACACCTTC. Translating it yields CAISDYGRYGYTF.

This clone was observed many times. V is TRBV7-2 and J is TRBJ2-6; 7 bases agree with TRBD1. CDR1 and CDR2 (germline): SGHTA, FQGNSA. V lost 4 bases to trimming and J lost 0 bases; unmatched junction nucleotides: 9. CDR3 size: 18 residues. This chain's CDR3 is CASSSGTASFSGANVLTF. CDR3 DNA: TGTGCCAGCAGCTCCGGGACAGCCAGCTTCTCTGGGGCCAACGTCCTGACTTTC.

The V gene is TRBV19, the J gene TRBJ1-2; D may be TRBD1 (6 bases). Germline CDR1 reads LNHDA; CDR2 reads SQIVND (reference sequence). The CDR3 loop spans 15 amino acids. Trimming took off 5 bases at V and 2 bases at J, with 15 bases between the two ends. In nucleotides, the CDR3 is TGTGCCAGTAGTGCCTACGGGACACCGAACTATGGCTACACCTTC. The encoded protein is CASSAYGTPNYGYTF.

CDR3 DNA sequence: TGTGCCAGCAGTTTATACGCTGGGACTAATGAAAAACTGTTTTTT. It codes for CASSLYAGTNEKLFF. The chain has TRBV27 and TRBJ1-4, with no clear D. V lost 1 base and J 2 bases, leaving 8 bases between the germline ends. This CDR3 has 15 residues. The germline CDR1 and CDR2 sequences are MNHEY and SMNVEV (reference sequence). The full variable domain, completed using reference TRBV27 and TRBJ1-4, is EAQVTQNPRYLITVTGKKLTVTCSQNMNHEYMSWYRQDPGLGLRQIYYSMNVEVTDKGDVPEGYKVSRKEKRNFPLILESPSPNQTSLYFCASSLYAGTNEKLFFGSGTQLSVL.

V and J are TRBV29-1 and TRBJ2-7; TRBD2 agrees at 8 bases. Germline CDR1 SQVTM, CDR2 ANQGSEA. V was clipped by 3 bases and J by 1 base; unmatched bases: 5. The CDR3 length is 14 residues. Written as DNA, the CDR3 is TGCAGCGTTGATAGTCCGGGAGGGTCCTACGAGCAGTACTTC. Amino acid sequence: CSVDSPGGSYEQYF.

The chain joins TRBV6-6 to TRBJ1-2; D not certain. The V end was cut by 5 bases, the J end by 7 bases, with 17 bases between. Germline V gene data show CDR1 as MNHNY and CDR2 as SVGAGI (reference sequence). The CDR3 has 14 residues. The CDR3 loop is CASSPRGVASGYTF. As DNA, the CDR3 is TGTGCCAGCAGTCCGCGGGGAGTGGCTAGTGGCTACACCTTC.

This clone was seen a single time. The chain links TRBV27 to TRBJ2-6; D not certain. This CDR3 has 13 amino acids. Trimming cost V 6 bases and J 3 bases, with 6 bases left between them. Germline CDR1 reads MNHEY; CDR2 reads SMNVEV (reference sequence). In DNA, the CDR3 is TGTGCCAGCAGCCCCCGTGGGGCCAACGTCCTGACTTTC. Its protein product is CASSPRGANVLTF.

The J gene is TRBJ2-3, the V gene TRBV7-2; perhaps TRBD2 as D (6 bases). Germline V CDR1 and CDR2: SGHTA, FQGNSA. Trimming left V 2 bases short and J 2 bases short, with 14 bases between. The CDR3 extends over 16 amino acids. In nucleotides, the CDR3 is TGTGCCAGCAGCTTATTAGGGGTAGCGGCCACAGATACGCAGTATTTT. It specifies CASSLLGVAATDTQYF.

The chain combines TRBV18 with TRBJ1-2, with a tentative D call TRBD1 (5 bases). With 6 bases removed from V and 5 bases from J, the gap between germline ends came to 16 bases. CDR3 length equals 14 residues. CDR1 is KGHSH, CDR2 LQKENI, per germline. The CDR3 region has the DNA TGTGCCAGCTCCCCAGACAGAGCGATGTATGGCTACACCTTC. Translated: CASSPDRAMYGYTF.

As regards this clone: Compared with germline, one end of the junction differs, possibly owing to a read error. The chain has TRBV28 and TRBJ1-2; D unresolved. CDR1 MDHEN and CDR2 SYDVKM come from the germline V gene. This CDR3 contains 11 residues. The CDR3 here is CATSRSYGYTF. CDR3 in DNA: TGTGCCACCAGTCGATCCTATGGCTACACCTTC.